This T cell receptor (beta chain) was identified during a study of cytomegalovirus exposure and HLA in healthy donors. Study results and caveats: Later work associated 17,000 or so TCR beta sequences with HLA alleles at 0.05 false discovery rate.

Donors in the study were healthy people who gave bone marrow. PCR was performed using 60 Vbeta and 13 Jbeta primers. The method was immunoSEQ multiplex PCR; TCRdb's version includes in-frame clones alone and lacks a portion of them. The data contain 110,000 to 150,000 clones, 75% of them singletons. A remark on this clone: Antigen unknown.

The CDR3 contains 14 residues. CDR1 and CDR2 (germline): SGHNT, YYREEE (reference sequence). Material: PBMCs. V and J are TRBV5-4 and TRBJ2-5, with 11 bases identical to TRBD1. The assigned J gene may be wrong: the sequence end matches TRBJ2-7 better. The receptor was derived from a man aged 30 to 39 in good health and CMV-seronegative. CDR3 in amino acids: CASSGQGASYEQYF. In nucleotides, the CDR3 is TGTGCCAGCAGCGGACAGGGGGCCTCCTACGAGCAGTACTTC.